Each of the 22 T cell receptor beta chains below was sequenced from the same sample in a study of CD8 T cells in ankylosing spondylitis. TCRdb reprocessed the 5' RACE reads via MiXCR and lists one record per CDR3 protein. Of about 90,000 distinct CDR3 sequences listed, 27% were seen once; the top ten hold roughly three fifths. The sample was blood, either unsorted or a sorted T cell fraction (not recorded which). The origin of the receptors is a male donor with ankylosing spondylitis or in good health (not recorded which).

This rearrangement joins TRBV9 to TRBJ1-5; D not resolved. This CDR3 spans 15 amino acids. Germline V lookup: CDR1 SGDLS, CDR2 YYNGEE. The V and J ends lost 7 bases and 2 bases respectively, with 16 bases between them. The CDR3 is CASGPSSEGNQPQHF. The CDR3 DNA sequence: TGTGCCAGCGGACCCAGCTCGGAAGGCAATCAGCCCCAGCATTTT.

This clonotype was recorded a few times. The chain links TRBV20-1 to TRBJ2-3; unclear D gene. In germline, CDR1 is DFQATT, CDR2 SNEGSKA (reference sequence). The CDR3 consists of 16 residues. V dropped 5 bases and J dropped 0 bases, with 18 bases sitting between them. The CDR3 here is CSASDNLRLSTDTQYF. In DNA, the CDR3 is TGCAGTGCTTCTGACAACCTGAGACTGAGCACAGATACGCAGTATTTT.

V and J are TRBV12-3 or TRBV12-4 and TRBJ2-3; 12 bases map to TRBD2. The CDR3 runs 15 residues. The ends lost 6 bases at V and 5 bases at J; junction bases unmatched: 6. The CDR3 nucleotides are TGTGCCAGCAGGTCTAGCGGGAGGGAGGGAGATACGCAGTATTTT. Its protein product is CASRSSGREGDTQYF.

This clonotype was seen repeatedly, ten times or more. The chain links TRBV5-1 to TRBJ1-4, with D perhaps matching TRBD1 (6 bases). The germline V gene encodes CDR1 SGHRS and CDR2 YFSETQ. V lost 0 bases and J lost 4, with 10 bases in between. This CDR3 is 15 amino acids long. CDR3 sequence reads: CASSLADSYNEKLFF. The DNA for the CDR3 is TGCGCCAGCAGCTTGGCGGACAGCTATAATGAAAAACTGTTTTTT.

The CDR3 spells CSVGDLVTETQYF. The CDR3 nucleotides are TGCAGCGTTGGGGACTTGGTGACAGAGACCCAGTACTTC. The chain employs TRBV29-1 and TRBJ2-5; tentatively, D is TRBD2 (6 bases). V gave up 4 bases and J gave up 4 bases, with 13 bases separating them. The germline V gene encodes CDR1 SQVTM and CDR2 ANQGSEA. This CDR3 spans 13 amino acids.

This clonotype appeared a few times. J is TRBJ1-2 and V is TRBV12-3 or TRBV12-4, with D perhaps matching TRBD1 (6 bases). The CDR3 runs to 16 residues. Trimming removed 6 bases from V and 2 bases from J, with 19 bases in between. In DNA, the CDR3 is TGTGCCAGCAGCCTTGGGCGGGACACCATAAACTATGGCTACACCTTC. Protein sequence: CASSLGRDTINYGYTF.

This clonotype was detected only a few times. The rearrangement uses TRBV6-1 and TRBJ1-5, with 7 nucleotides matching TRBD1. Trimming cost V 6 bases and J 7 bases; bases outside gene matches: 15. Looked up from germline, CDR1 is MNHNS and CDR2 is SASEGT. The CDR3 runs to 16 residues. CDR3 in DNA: TGTGCCAGCAGCAACGGCCGCCCAACACAGGGGCAGCCCCAGCATTTT. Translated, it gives CASSNGRPTQGQPQHF.

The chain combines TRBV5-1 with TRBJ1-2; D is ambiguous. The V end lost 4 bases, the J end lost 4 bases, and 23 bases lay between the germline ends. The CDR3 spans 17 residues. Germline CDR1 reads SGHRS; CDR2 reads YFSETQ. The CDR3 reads CASSLTDANTDGYGYTF. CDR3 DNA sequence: TGCGCCAGCAGCCTAACCGACGCGAATACCGACGGCTATGGCTACACCTTC.

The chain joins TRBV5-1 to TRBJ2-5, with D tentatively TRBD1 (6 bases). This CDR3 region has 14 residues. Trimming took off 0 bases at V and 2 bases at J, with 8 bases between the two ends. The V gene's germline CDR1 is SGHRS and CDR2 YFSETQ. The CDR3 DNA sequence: TGCGCCAGCAGCTTGGGGGACACGCAAGAGACCCAGTACTTC. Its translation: CASSLGDTQETQYF.

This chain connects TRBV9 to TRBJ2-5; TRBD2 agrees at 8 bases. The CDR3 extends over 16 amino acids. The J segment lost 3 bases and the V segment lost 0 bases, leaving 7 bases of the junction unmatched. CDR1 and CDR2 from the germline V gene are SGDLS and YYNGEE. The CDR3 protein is CASSVGVSGAEETQYF. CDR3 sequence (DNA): TGTGCCAGCAGCGTAGGCGTTAGCGGGGCCGAAGAGACCCAGTACTTC. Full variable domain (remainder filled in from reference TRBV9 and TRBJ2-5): DSGVTQTPKHLITATGQRVTLRCSPRSGDLSVYWYQQSLDQGLQFLIQYYNGEERAKGNILERFSAQQFPDLHSELNLSSLELGDSALYFCASSVGVSGAEETQYFGPGTRLLVL.

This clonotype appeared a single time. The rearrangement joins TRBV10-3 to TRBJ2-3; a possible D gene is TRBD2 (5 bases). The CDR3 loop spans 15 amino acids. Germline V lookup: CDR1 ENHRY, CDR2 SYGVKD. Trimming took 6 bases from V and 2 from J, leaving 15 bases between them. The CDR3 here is CAIRGSSDTTDTQYF. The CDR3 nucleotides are TGTGCCATCAGAGGGAGCTCCGATACCACAGATACGCAGTATTTT.

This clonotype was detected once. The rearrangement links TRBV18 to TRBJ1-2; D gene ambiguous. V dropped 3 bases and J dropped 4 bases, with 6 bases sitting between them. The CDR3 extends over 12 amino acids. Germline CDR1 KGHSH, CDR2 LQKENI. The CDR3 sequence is CASSPDFYGYTF. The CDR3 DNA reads TGTGCCAGCTCACCGGACTTCTATGGCTACACCTTC.

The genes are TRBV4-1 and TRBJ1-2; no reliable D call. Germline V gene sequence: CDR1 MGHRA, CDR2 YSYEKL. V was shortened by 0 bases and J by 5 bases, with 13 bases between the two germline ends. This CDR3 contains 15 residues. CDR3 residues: CASSQDWSPMYGYTF. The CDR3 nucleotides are TGCGCCAGCAGCCAAGATTGGAGTCCTATGTATGGCTACACCTTC.

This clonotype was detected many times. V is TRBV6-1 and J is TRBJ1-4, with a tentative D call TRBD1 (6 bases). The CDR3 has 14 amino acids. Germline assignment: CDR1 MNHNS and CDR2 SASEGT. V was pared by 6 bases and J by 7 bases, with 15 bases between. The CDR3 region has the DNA TGTGCCAGCAGCCCGCGCGGGACAAGTGAAAAACTGTTTTTT. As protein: CASSPRGTSEKLFF.

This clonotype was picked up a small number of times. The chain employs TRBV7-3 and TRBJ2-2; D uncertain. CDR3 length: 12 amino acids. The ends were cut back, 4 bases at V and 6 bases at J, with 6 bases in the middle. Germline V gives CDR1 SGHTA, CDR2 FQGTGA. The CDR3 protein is CASSSPPGELFF. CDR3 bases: TGTGCCAGCAGCTCCCCCCCCGGGGAGCTGTTTTTT.

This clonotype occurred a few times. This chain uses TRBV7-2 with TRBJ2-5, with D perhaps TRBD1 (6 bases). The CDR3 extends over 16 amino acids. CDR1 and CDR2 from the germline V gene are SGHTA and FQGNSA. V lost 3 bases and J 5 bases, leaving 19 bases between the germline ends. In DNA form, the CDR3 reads TGTGCCAGCAGCTTGTCCGGGACACGGACGAGTGAGACCCAGTACTTC. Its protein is CASSLSGTRTSETQYF.

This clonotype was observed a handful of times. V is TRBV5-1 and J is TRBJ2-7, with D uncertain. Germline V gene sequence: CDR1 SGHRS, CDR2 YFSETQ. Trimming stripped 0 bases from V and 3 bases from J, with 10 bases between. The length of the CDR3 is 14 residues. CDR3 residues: CASSLVLGSYEQYV. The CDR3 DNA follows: TGCGCCAGCAGCTTGGTTCTCGGCAGCTACGAGCAGTACGTC.

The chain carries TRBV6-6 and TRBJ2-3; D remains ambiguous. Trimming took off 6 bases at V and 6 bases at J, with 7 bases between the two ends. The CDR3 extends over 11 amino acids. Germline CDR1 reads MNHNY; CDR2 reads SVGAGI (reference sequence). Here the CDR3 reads CASSQGDTQYF. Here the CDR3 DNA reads TGTGCCAGCAGCCAAGGGGATACGCAGTATTTT.

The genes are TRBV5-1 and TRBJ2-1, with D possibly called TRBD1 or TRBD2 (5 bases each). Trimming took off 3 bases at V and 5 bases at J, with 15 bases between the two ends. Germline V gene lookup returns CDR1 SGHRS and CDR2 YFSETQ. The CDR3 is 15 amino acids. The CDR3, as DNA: TGCGCCAGCAGCTCCTTTGGGGGAGAGAACAATGAGCAGTTCTTC. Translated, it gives CASSSFGGENNEQFF.

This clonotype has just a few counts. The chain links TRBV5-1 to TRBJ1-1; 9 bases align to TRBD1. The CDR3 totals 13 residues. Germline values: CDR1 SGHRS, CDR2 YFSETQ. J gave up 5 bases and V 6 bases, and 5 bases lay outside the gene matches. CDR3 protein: CASIRTGETEAFF. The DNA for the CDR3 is TGCGCCAGCATTCGGACAGGGGAGACTGAAGCTTTCTTT.

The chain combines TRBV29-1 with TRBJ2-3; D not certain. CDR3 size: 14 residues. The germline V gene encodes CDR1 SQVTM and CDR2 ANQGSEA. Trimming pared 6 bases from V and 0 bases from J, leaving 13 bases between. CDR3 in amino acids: CSVTTGSSTDTQYF. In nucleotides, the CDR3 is TGCAGCGTGACGACGGGCAGTAGCACAGATACGCAGTATTTT.

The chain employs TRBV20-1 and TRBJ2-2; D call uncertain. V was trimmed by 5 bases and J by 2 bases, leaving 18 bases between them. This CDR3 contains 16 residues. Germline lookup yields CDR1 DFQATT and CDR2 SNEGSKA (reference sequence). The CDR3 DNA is TGCAGTGCTGAGGAAAAAGTCCAAGCAAACACCGGGGAGCTGTTTTTT. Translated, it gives CSAEEKVQANTGELFF.